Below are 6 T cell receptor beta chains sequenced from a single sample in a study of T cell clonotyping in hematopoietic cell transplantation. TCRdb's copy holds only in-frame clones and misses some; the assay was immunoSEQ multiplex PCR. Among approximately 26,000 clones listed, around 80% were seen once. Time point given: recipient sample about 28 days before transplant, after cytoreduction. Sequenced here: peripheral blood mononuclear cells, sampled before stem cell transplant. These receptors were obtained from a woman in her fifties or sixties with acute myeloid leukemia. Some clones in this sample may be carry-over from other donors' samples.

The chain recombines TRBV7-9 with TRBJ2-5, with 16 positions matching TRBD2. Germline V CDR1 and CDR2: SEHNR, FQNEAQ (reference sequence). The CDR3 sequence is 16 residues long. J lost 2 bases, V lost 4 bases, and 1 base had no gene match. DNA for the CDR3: TGTGCCAGCAGCTCGGGACTAGCGGGAGGGCAAGAGACCCAGTACTTC. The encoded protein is CASSSGLAGGQETQYF.

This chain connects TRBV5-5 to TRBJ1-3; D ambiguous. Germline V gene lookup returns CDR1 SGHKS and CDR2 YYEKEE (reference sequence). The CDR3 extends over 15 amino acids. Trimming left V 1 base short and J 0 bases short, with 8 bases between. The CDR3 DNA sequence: TGTGCCAGCAGCTTGACCGTCCCCTCTGGAAACACCATATATTTT. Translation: CASSLTVPSGNTIYF.

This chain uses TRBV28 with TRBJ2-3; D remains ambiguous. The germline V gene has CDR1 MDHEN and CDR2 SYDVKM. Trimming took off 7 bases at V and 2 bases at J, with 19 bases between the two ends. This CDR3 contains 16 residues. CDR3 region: CASTPWAVHSTDTQYF. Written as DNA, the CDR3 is TGTGCCAGCACCCCATGGGCCGTCCACTCCACAGATACGCAGTATTTT.

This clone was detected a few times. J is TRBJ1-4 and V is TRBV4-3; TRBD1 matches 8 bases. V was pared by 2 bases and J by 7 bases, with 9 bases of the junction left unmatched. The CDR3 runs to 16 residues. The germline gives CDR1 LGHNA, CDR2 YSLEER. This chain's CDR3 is CASSQKMGQVVEKLFF. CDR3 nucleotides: TGCGCCAGCAGCCAAAAGATGGGACAGGTCGTTGAAAAACTGTTTTTT.

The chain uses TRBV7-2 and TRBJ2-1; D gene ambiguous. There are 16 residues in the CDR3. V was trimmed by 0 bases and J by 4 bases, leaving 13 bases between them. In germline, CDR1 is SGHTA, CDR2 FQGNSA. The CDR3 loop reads CASSLASGLVYNEQFF. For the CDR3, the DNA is TGTGCCAGCAGCTTAGCGTCTGGGCTAGTTTACAATGAGCAGTTCTTC.

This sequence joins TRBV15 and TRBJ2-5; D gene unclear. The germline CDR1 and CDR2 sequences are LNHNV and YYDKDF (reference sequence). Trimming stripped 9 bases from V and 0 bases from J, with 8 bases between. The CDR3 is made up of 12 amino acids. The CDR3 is CATARYQETQYF. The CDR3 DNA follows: TGTGCCACAGCTAGATACCAAGAGACCCAGTACTTC.